The 25 T cell receptor beta chains reported below all come from one sample, sequenced in a study of control samples from healthy donors and cancer patients. Profiled with immunoSEQ multiplex PCR; TCRdb holds only in-frame clones, not every one. This repertoire shows over 75,000 clones, roughly 78% found once; its top ten account for 1.5% to 2.5%. The sample comprised blood. Every receptor here comes from a man between 60 and 75 years old in good health.

This chain links TRBV6-5 with TRBJ2-7, with TRBD2 as a possible D gene (5 bases). Trimming shortened V by 2 bases and J by 0 bases, and 8 bases separated the two germline ends. CDR3 length: 14 residues. Looked up from germline, CDR1 is MNHEY and CDR2 is SVGAGI. CDR3 residues: CASSYPGNSYEQYF. The DNA for the CDR3 is TGTGCCAGCAGTTACCCCGGGAACTCCTACGAGCAGTACTTC.

This chain joins TRBV5-6 and TRBJ2-1, with 8 positions matching TRBD2. The ends lost 2 bases at V and 8 bases at J; junction bases unmatched: 9. Germline V gene sequence: CDR1 SGHDT, CDR2 YYEEEE. The CDR3 loop spans 15 amino acids. CDR3 sequence reads: CASSFGSGNLDEQFF. The CDR3 DNA is TGTGCCAGCAGCTTTGGTAGCGGGAATCTCGATGAGCAGTTCTTC.

This clone was seen only a few times. The chain has TRBV6-6 and TRBJ1-5; a possible D gene is TRBD1 (5 bases). V lost 11 bases to trimming and J lost 5 bases, with 16 bases between them. Per the germline V gene, CDR1 is MNHNY and CDR2 is SVGAGI (reference sequence). The length of the CDR3 is 13 residues. The CDR3 is CAGGGDSYQPQHF. The CDR3 bases are TGTGCCGGGGGAGGAGACAGCTATCAGCCCCAGCATTTT.

J is TRBJ1-6 and V is TRBV30; D possibly corresponds to TRBD1 (5 bases). This CDR3 region has 15 residues. Trimming took 0 bases from V and 10 from J, leaving 16 bases between them. CDR1 and CDR2 from the germline V gene are GTSNPN and SVGIG (reference sequence). DNA for the CDR3: TGTGCCTGGAGTGTATTCGTGCAGGGTGGATCACCCCTCCACTTT. Translating gives CAWSVFVQGGSPLHF.

This clone was counted only a few times. The chain joins TRBV5-1 to TRBJ2-7; the D call may be TRBD1 or TRBD2 (7 bases each). Trimming shortened V by 7 bases and J by 7 bases, and 18 bases separated the two germline ends. The CDR3 runs to 13 residues. Germline assignment: CDR1 SGHRS and CDR2 YFSETQ. The CDR3 sequence is CASLQSQGGEQYF. The CDR3 nucleotides are TGCGCCAGCTTACAGTCCCAGGGGGGGGAGCAGTACTTC. Supplemented by reference TRBV5-1 and TRBJ2-7, the full variable domain reads KAGVTQTPRYLIKTRGQQVTLSCSPISGHRSVSWYQQTPGQGLQFLFEYFSETQRNKGNFPGRFSGRQFSNSRSEMNVSTLELGDSALYLCASLQSQGGEQYFGPGTRLTVT.

This clone has a single count. The chain has TRBV7-6 and TRBJ2-5; maybe TRBD2 (6 bases). Germline loops: CDR1 SGHVS, CDR2 FNYEAQ. V dropped 1 base and J dropped 4 bases, with 13 bases sitting between them. This CDR3 is built from 15 residues. CDR3 sequence (DNA): TGTGCCAGCAGCTTAGACGGCCTGCGGGGAGAGACCCAGTACTTC. Residues: CASSLDGLRGETQYF.

This clone was seen once. V gene TRBV5-1 combines with J gene TRBJ1-1; 7 positions match TRBD1. V lost 0 bases to trimming and J lost 0 bases; unmatched junction nucleotides: 11. The CDR3 totals 18 residues. The germline CDR1 and CDR2 sequences are SGHRS and YFSETQ. The CDR3 DNA sequence: TGCGCCAGCAGCTTGGATGTGAGGACAGGACCTATGAACACTGAAGCTTTCTTT. The encoded protein is CASSLDVRTGPMNTEAFF.

The gene calls are TRBV9 and TRBJ2-5; D is ambiguous. Germline-derived CDR1 and CDR2 are SGDLS and YYNGEE. V lost 7 bases and J lost 5, with 15 bases in between. The CDR3 sequence is 13 residues long. The CDR3 nucleotides are TGTGCCAGCCAAAGGGCGAGGTCGGAGACCCAGTACTTC. Translated: CASQRARSETQYF.

This chain links TRBV18 with TRBJ2-4; D is unresolved. This CDR3 has 13 amino acids. V was shortened by 3 bases and J by 6 bases, with 9 bases between the two germline ends. The germline V gene has CDR1 KGHSH and CDR2 LQKENI. CDR3 nucleotide sequence: TGTGCCAGCTCACCCAGCGCGACAAACATTCAGTACTTC. Protein product: CASSPSATNIQYF.

The genes are TRBV4-1 and TRBJ2-1; D unresolved. V was cut by 0 bases and J by 8 bases, with 8 bases left in between. Per germline, CDR1 MGHRA and CDR2 YSYEKL. This CDR3 comprises 13 residues. The CDR3: CASSQDKSDEQFF. The CDR3 DNA is TGCGCCAGCAGCCAAGATAAGTCGGATGAGCAGTTCTTC.

V usage is TRBV5-4 and J usage is TRBJ2-3; 10 nucleotides match TRBD1. Germline V lookup: CDR1 SGHNT, CDR2 YYREEE (reference sequence). The CDR3 runs 16 residues. V lost 5 bases and J lost 2; bases outside the gene matches: 8. CDR3 in amino acids: CASSLPGQGPTDTQYF. CDR3 nucleotides: TGTGCCAGCAGTCTACCGGGACAGGGGCCCACAGATACGCAGTATTTT.

The chain employs TRBV4-1 and TRBJ2-1; 9 bases are shared with TRBD1. Germline V gives CDR1 MGHRA, CDR2 YSYEKL. CDR3 length equals 16 residues. Losses at the gene ends were 5 bases for V and 4 bases for J; bases not matched to a gene: 9. CDR3 in amino acids: CASSSPGTGRYNEQFF. The CDR3, as DNA: TGCGCCAGCAGCTCCCCCGGGACAGGGAGGTACAATGAGCAGTTCTTC.

In regard to this clone: A read error may account for a junction end that differs from germline. V is TRBV11-3 and J is TRBJ2-1; no firm D call. This CDR3 region has 19 residues. Germline CDR1 SGHNT, CDR2 YENEEA. In DNA form, the CDR3 reads TGTGCCAGCAGCTTGGCCGGTCCCCGTGACTTGGCTAGTAGGGATGAGCGGTTCTTC. Protein: CASSLAGPRDLASRDERFF.

This clone has just a few counts. This chain uses TRBV7-3 with TRBJ2-7; perhaps TRBD1 as D (5 bases). V was trimmed by 5 bases and J by 5 bases, leaving 13 bases between them. The CDR3 is 13 residues long. Germline CDR1 is SGHTA and CDR2 is FQGTGA. CDR3 amino acids: CASSPHRNHEQYF. The CDR3 DNA follows: TGTGCCAGCAGCCCACACAGGAACCACGAGCAGTACTTC.

This clone was seen once. The V gene is TRBV9, the J gene TRBJ2-7; TRBD2 agrees at 7 bases. V lost 0 bases, J lost 2 bases, and 8 bases stayed unmatched. The CDR3 spans 16 residues. Looked up from germline, CDR1 is SGDLS and CDR2 is YYNGEE. The CDR3 protein is CASSVEWGGGAYEQYF. The CDR3 DNA reads as TGTGCCAGCAGCGTAGAATGGGGCGGGGGAGCCTACGAGCAGTACTTC.

V is TRBV7-9 and J is TRBJ2-1; TRBD1 matches 8 bases. The V gene end was trimmed by 4 bases and the J gene end by 3 bases; junction bases not matched to a gene: 8. The length of the CDR3 is 16 residues. Germline CDR1 is SEHNR and CDR2 is FQNEAQ (reference sequence). The CDR3 region has the DNA TGTGCCAGCAGCTCCCGAGGGACAGGCGGCTACAATGAGCAGTTCTTC. Translating it yields CASSSRGTGGYNEQFF.

V is TRBV9 and J is TRBJ2-6; D may be TRBD1 (5 bases). The V gene lost 3 bases and the J gene lost 5 bases, with 9 bases spanning the gap. Germline CDR1 and CDR2: SGDLS and YYNGEE. The CDR3 loop spans 14 amino acids. The CDR3 reads CASSEGLRANVLTF. CDR3 nucleotides: TGTGCCAGCAGCGAGGGGCTTCGGGCCAACGTCCTGACTTTC.

The rearrangement uses TRBV6-5 and TRBJ2-1; 9 nucleotides line up with TRBD2. CDR3 length: 13 amino acids. V lost 8 bases to trimming and J lost 4 bases; unmatched junction nucleotides: 3. Looked up from germline, CDR1 is MNHEY and CDR2 is SVGAGI. DNA for the CDR3: TGTGCCAGCCGACTAGCGGCATACAATGAGCAGTTCTTC. It codes for CASRLAAYNEQFF.

This clone was counted a single time. The chain couples TRBV6-5 to TRBJ1-1; maybe TRBD1 (5 bases). The germline V gene encodes CDR1 MNHEY and CDR2 SVGAGI. The CDR3 length is 14 residues. Between the trimmed V and J ends, which lost 2 bases and 5 bases, there was a span of 12 bases. The CDR3 DNA is TGTGCCAGCAGTTACAGGGGCCCCGGGACTGAAGCTTTCTTT. Translation gives CASSYRGPGTEAFF.

This sequence joins TRBV11-3 and TRBJ1-1, with TRBD1 as a possible D gene (6 bases). CDR3 length: 13 amino acids. Germline V CDR1 and CDR2: SGHNT, YENEEA. Deletions cut 1 base from V and 4 bases from J, with 7 bases between. The CDR3 loop reads CASSLVGGTEAFF. In nucleotides, the CDR3 is TGTGCCAGCAGCTTAGTAGGGGGCACTGAAGCTTTCTTT.

CDR3 in amino acids: CASSLALNTEAFF. The CDR3 DNA follows: TGTGCCAGCAGCTTAGCCCTTAACACTGAAGCTTTCTTT. V gene TRBV7-9 combines with J gene TRBJ1-1, with no clear D. This CDR3 contains 13 residues. CDR1 is SEHNR, CDR2 FQNEAQ, per germline (reference sequence). V was pared by 0 bases and J by 2 bases, with 4 bases between.

In this sample, this clone turned up a few times. This chain connects TRBV5-1 to TRBJ2-7, with unresolved D. Trimming took off 3 bases at V and 4 bases at J, with 11 bases between the two ends. The CDR3 extends over 13 amino acids. CDR1 SGHRS and CDR2 YFSETQ come from the germline V gene. The CDR3 spells CASSSTSGYEQYF. The CDR3 nucleotides are TGCGCCAGCAGCTCCACCAGTGGTTACGAGCAGTACTTC.

V is TRBV7-2 and J is TRBJ2-3; D remains ambiguous. Trimming left V 7 bases short and J 4 bases short, with 12 bases between. Looked up from germline, CDR1 is SGHTA and CDR2 is FQGNSA. This CDR3 contains 13 residues. CDR3 in amino acids: CASTSLRSDTQYF. The CDR3 DNA sequence: TGTGCCAGCACCTCTCTTCGGTCAGATACGCAGTATTTT.

The genes are TRBV7-9 and TRBJ2-5, with D tentatively TRBD1 (5 bases). CDR3 length: 13 residues. Trimming pared 4 bases from V and 2 bases from J, leaving 8 bases between. CDR1 is SEHNR and CDR2 is FQNEAQ in the germline V gene (reference sequence). CDR3 region: CASSSTAQETQYF. The CDR3 nucleotides are TGTGCCAGCAGCTCGACAGCTCAAGAGACCCAGTACTTC.

This chain links TRBV5-1 with TRBJ1-3; the D is unclear. The V end was cut by 6 bases, the J end by 0 bases, with 10 bases between. The CDR3 runs 14 residues. From germline, CDR1 is SGHRS and CDR2 YFSETQ. The CDR3 DNA is TGCGCCAGCAAAGAGGCAAGCTCTGGAAACACCATATATTTT. This encodes CASKEASSGNTIYF.